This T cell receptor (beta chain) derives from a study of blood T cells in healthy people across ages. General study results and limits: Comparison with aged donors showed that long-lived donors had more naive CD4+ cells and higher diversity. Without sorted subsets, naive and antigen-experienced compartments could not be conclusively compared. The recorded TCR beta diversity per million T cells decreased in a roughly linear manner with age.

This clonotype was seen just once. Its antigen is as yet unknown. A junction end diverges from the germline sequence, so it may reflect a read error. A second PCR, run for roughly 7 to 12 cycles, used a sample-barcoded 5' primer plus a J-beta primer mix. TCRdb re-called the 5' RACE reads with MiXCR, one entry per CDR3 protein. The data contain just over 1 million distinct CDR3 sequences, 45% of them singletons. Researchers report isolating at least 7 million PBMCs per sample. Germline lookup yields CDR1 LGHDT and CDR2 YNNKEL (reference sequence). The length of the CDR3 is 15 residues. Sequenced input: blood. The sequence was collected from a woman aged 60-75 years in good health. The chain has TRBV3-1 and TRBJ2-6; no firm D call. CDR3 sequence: CAGSQMASGANVLTF. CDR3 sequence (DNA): TGTGCCGGCAGCCAAATGGCTTCTGGGGCCAACGTCCTGACTTTC.